The clone carrying this T cell receptor (beta chain) appeared once. Its target is unknown. The data belong to a study of shared clonotypes between healthy human individuals. Findings and limits, study-wide: Clonotypes shared by all four donors outscored non-shared clonotypes in generation probability. Blood alone was sampled, and tissue repertoires likely differ.

Naive CD8 isolation took CD45RO-negative cells positively selected for CCR7 and excluded terminally differentiated effector memory CD45RA+ cells. TCRdb's copy holds only in-frame clones and misses some; the assay was immunoSEQ multiplex PCR. In the table there are roughly 2.1 million clones, 85% to 95% of which are singletons. This receptor was obtained from a young man in good health. Some clones in this sample may be carry-over from other donors' samples. Sequenced material: naive CD8+ T cells from PBMCs.

In DNA form, the CDR3 reads TGTGCCACCAGCAGAGATGGTCCCCGGCTGTTCTTC. Protein product: CATSRDGPRLFF. V gene TRBV15 combines with J gene TRBJ2-1; D call uncertain. The CDR3 spans 12 residues. V lost 0 bases and J lost 15, with 12 bases in between. Per the germline V gene, CDR1 is LNHNV and CDR2 is YYDKDF (reference sequence).